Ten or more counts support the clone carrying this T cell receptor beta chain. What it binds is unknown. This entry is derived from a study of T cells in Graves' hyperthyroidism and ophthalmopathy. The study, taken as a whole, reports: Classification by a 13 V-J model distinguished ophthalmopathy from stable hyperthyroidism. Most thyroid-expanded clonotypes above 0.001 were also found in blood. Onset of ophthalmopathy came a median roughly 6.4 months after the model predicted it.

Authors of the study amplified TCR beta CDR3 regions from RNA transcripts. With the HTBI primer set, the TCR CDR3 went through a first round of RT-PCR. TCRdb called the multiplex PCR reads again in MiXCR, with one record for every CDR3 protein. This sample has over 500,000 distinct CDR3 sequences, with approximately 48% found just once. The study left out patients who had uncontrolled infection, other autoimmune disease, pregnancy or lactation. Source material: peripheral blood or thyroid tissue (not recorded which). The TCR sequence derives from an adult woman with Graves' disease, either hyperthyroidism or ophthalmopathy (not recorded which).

In DNA, the CDR3 is TGTGCCAGCAGTGCCCCTTCGGGACAGGAAAAAAACTATGGCTACACCTTC. The encoded protein is CASSAPSGQEKNYGYTF. The gene calls are TRBV2 and TRBJ1-2; TRBD1 aligns across 8 bases. The CDR3 runs to 17 residues. With 4 bases clipped from V and 2 bases from J, the junction kept 12 bases outside the gene matches. Germline CDR1 and CDR2: SNHLY and FYNNEI.